The sequence of this T cell receptor (beta chain) was determined in a study of response to subunit inactivated influenza vaccine. The V gene lost 1 base and the J gene lost 5 bases, with 11 bases spanning the gap. CDR1 is SGHTA and CDR2 is FQGNSA in the germline V gene. The CDR3 extends over 15 amino acids. Each CDR3 protein gets one entry after TCRdb re-called the RT-PCR reads with MiXCR. Of some 540,000 distinct CDR3 sequences detected, under 25% appear once; the ten largest clones hold around 2.8%. In addition, the sample was reused for a study of T cells expressing NK-cell markers. From that paper: Generation of TCR beta cDNA was performed by 5'RACE template switching incorporating UMIs. Most of the eight sequenced donors were HCMV-seropositive; one was seronegative. The contribution of dominant NKG2C+ clonotypes to CD8+ T cells in several donors was about 1.0-7.5%. These clonotypes additionally ranked first within the CD3+CD56-NKG2C+ fraction of several donors.

V gene TRBV7-2 combines with J gene TRBJ1-4; D might be TRBD1 (5 bases). This receptor was identified in a man aged 45-65 years who received an inactivated influenza vaccine. The input for sequencing was CD4+ T cells sorted from PBMCs, taken 11 to 12 days after vaccination. CDR3 region: CASSLEGRSNEKLFF. CDR3 coding DNA: TGTGCCAGCAGCTTAGAGGGACGGAGCAATGAAAAACTGTTTTTT.